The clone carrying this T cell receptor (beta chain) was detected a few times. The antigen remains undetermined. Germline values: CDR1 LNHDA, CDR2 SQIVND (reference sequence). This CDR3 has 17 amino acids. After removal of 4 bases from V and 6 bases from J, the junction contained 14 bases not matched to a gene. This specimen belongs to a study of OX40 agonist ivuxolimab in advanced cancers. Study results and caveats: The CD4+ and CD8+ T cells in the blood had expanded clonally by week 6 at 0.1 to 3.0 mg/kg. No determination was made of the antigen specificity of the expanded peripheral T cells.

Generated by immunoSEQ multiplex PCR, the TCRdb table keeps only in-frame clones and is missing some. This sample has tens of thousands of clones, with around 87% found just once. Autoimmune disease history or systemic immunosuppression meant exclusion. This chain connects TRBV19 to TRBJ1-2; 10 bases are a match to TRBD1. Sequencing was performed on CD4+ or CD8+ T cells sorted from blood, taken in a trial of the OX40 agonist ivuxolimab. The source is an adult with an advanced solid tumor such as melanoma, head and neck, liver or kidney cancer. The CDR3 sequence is CASSTRTDRGRANGYTF. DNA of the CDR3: TGTGCCAGTAGTACGAGGACAGACAGGGGGCGGGCGAATGGCTACACCTTC.